This passage covers 21 T cell receptor beta chains from one sample sequenced in a study of T cells in Graves' hyperthyroidism and ophthalmopathy (dated by TCRdb to the late 2010s). The method behind the library was multiplex PCR. The listed sequencing device is Illumina HiSeq 2000. The TCR beta CDR3 regions were amplified from the RNA transcripts. The first round of RT-PCR for the TCR CDR3 was performed with the HTBI primer set and the Qiagen OneStep RT-PCR kit. Using fastp trimming at Q25 and MiXCR clonotype assembly, TCRdb reanalyzed the public sequencing data and kept in-frame beta chains. Identical CDR3 proteins give one entry, which carries the most common genes and DNA. The sample data list approximately 510,000 distinct CDR3 sequences, and around 20% of these were observed just once. The top ten hold approximately 25% of the sample. The sequencing sample was made of blood. The receptors stem from a man aged 18 to 30 with Graves' hyperthyroidism.

This clonotype was counted many times. V gene TRBV6-2 or TRBV6-3 combines with J gene TRBJ1-2; D gene ambiguous. The length of the CDR3 is 13 residues. V shed 6 bases and J shed 6 bases, with 14 bases lying between them. Per the germline V gene, CDR1 is MNHEY and CDR2 is SVGEGT. CDR3 coding DNA: TGTGCCAGCAGCTCGTCGGGTATCAATGGCTACACCTTC. This codes for CASSSSGINGYTF.

V usage is TRBV2 and J usage is TRBJ1-6, with D perhaps matching TRBD1 (6 bases). The germline gives CDR1 SNHLY, CDR2 FYNNEI. Trimming left V 10 bases short and J 6 bases short, with 13 bases between. The length of the CDR3 is 13 residues. CDR3: CATKRDINSPLHF. Here the CDR3 DNA reads TGTGCCACCAAACGGGACATTAATTCACCCCTCCACTTT.

This clonotype came up many times. This sequence joins TRBV11-2 and TRBJ1-2; unclear D gene. Trimming took 1 base from V and 4 from J, leaving 10 bases between them. There are 14 residues in the CDR3. CDR1 is SGHAT, CDR2 FQNNGV, per germline. The CDR3 reads CASSLGAEVYGYTF. For the CDR3, the DNA is TGTGCCAGCAGCTTAGGGGCGGAAGTCTATGGCTACACCTTC.

This clonotype was counted ten times or more. The gene calls are TRBV6-1 and TRBJ2-5; perhaps TRBD1 as D (6 bases). This CDR3 contains 13 residues. Per the germline V gene, CDR1 is MNHNS and CDR2 is SASEGT. The ends were cut back, 3 bases at V and 5 bases at J, with 10 bases in the middle. The CDR3 sequence: CASSEQGRETQYF. The DNA for the CDR3 is TGTGCCAGCAGTGAGCAGGGGCGTGAGACCCAGTACTTC.

The genes are TRBV12-3 or TRBV12-4 and TRBJ2-2; 11 bases match TRBD1. This CDR3 spans 15 amino acids. With 8 bases clipped from V and 3 bases from J, the junction kept 5 bases outside the gene matches. The DNA of the CDR3 is TGTGCCAGCTCCGGACAGGGGGCGGACACCGGGGAGCTGTTTTTT. It encodes CASSGQGADTGELFF.

This clonotype showed up just a few times. The genes are TRBV12-3 or TRBV12-4 and TRBJ1-2; D perhaps matches TRBD1 (5 bases). The CDR3 runs to 14 residues. The germline V and J ends were trimmed by 7 bases and 4 bases, with 16 bases remaining between them. CDR3 amino acids: CASKGTQWAYGYTF. As DNA, the CDR3 is TGTGCCAGCAAGGGGACCCAGTGGGCCTATGGCTACACCTTC.

Ten or more counts support this clonotype. The V call is TRBV28, the J call TRBJ2-7; tentatively, D is TRBD2 (6 bases). The length of the CDR3 is 14 residues. Germline CDR1 MDHEN, CDR2 SYDVKM. V shed 5 bases and J shed 4 bases, with 15 bases lying between them. The CDR3 region has the DNA TGTGCCAGCAGTACTCCCGGGGGTGGGTACGAGCAGTACTTC. This gives the protein CASSTPGGGYEQYF. The whole variable domain, remainder taken from reference TRBV28 and TRBJ2-7, is DVKVTQSSRYLVKRTGEKVFLECVQDMDHENMFWYRQDPGLGLRLIYFSYDVKMKEKGDIPEGYSVSREKKERFSLILESASTNQTSMYLCASSTPGGGYEQYFGPGTRLTVT.

Ten or more counts support this clonotype. The rearrangement joins TRBV30 to TRBJ2-6; D is unclear. V dropped 2 bases and J dropped 12 bases, with 8 bases sitting between them. The CDR3 is 11 residues long. Per the germline V gene, CDR1 is GTSNPN and CDR2 is SVGIG (reference sequence). The CDR3 DNA sequence: TGTGCCTGGAGTCCCCCCGGCGTCCTGACTTTC. Its protein product is CAWSPPGVLTF.

The rearrangement uses TRBV30 and TRBJ1-2; TRBD1 is a possible D gene (6 bases). Trimming cost V 4 bases and J 8 bases, with 20 bases left between them. This CDR3 is built from 14 residues. Germline-derived CDR1 and CDR2 are GTSNPN and SVGIG (reference sequence). The CDR3 sequence: CAWTYRVSGVGYTF. The CDR3, as DNA: TGTGCCTGGACCTACAGGGTATCTGGTGTAGGCTACACCTTC. The full variable domain, in which reference TRBV30 and TRBJ1-2 provide the parts outside the CDR3, is SQTIHQWPATLVQPVGSPLSLECTVEGTSNPNLYWYRQAAGRGLQLLFYSVGIGQISSEVPQNLSASRPQDRQFILSSKKLLLSDSGFYLCAWTYRVSGVGYTFGSGTRLTVV.

This clonotype was picked up many times. The rearrangement links TRBV29-1 to TRBJ1-1; 7 bases line up with TRBD1. CDR3 length: 14 amino acids. V shed 6 bases, J shed 0 bases, and the junction held 7 bases outside the gene matches. Germline V gene lookup returns CDR1 SQVTM and CDR2 ANQGSEA. This CDR3 reads CSVRGQYMNTEAFF. The DNA of the CDR3 is TGCAGCGTGAGGGGACAGTACATGAACACTGAAGCTTTCTTT.

This clonotype was seen ten or more times. V gene TRBV12-3 or TRBV12-4 combines with J gene TRBJ1-2, with 7 bases lining up with TRBD1. V was clipped by 3 bases and J by 8 bases; unmatched bases: 24. The CDR3 totals 19 residues. The CDR3 region is CASSFGLPSTGRGLYGYTF. CDR3 nucleotides: TGTGCCAGCAGTTTCGGCTTGCCTTCGACAGGGAGGGGACTATACGGCTACACCTTC.

In its sample, this clonotype was seen a few times. This rearrangement joins TRBV20-1 to TRBJ1-1, with D possibly being TRBD1 (6 bases). Germline values: CDR1 DFQATT, CDR2 SNEGSKA (reference sequence). This CDR3 has 12 amino acids. V was clipped by 7 bases and J by 3 bases, with 12 bases between them. CDR3 sequence reads: CSGRPGDTEAFF. DNA for the CDR3: TGCAGTGGGCGACCAGGGGACACTGAAGCTTTCTTT.

This clonotype came up many times. The chain links TRBV13 to TRBJ2-2, with D perhaps being TRBD1 or TRBD2 (6 bases each). V gave up 5 bases and J gave up 3 bases, with 19 bases separating them. CDR1 and CDR2 (germline): PRHDT, FYEKMQ (reference sequence). The CDR3 loop spans 17 amino acids. Here the CDR3 DNA reads TGTGCCAGCAGCCACTACGGGGGCAGGTTCGACACCGGGGAGCTGTTTTTT. It yields the protein CASSHYGGRFDTGELFF.

CDR3 nucleotide sequence: TGTGCCAGCAGTTGGAGGGCTTCACCCCTCCACTTT. Its protein product is CASSWRASPLHF. The chain carries TRBV12-3 or TRBV12-4 and TRBJ1-6, with no clear D. CDR3 size: 12 residues. V dropped 4 bases and J dropped 9 bases, with 7 bases sitting between them.

This clonotype was seen repeatedly, ten times or more. CDR3 coding DNA: TGTGCCAGCAGGCCGAGGGGAAAGGGTGTCACTGAAGCTTTCTTT. It yields the protein CASRPRGKGVTEAFF. The rearrangement joins TRBV12-3 or TRBV12-4 to TRBJ1-1; the D gene is possibly TRBD1 (5 bases). CDR3 length equals 15 residues. Trimming shortened V by 6 bases and J by 4 bases, and 18 bases separated the two germline ends.

This chain uses TRBV28 with TRBJ1-1; D might be TRBD1 (6 bases). V shed 5 bases and J shed 8 bases, with 18 bases lying between them. The V gene's germline CDR1 is MDHEN and CDR2 SYDVKM. The CDR3 has 14 residues. CDR3 amino acids: CASSPDRGGGEAFF. CDR3 nucleotide sequence: TGTGCCAGCAGTCCCGACCGCGGGGGCGGGGAAGCTTTCTTT.

This clonotype has a handful of counts. The chain carries TRBV28 and TRBJ1-2; D may be TRBD1 (6 bases). Deletions cut 5 bases from V and 6 bases from J, with 7 bases between. Germline CDR1 MDHEN, CDR2 SYDVKM. The length of the CDR3 is 11 residues. The chain's CDR3 is CASSRTDGYTF. Written as DNA, the CDR3 is TGTGCCAGCAGTCGGACAGATGGCTACACCTTC.

This clonotype was seen more than once but under ten times. The genes are TRBV7-8 and TRBJ2-7; 7 bases match TRBD1. Germline CDR1 is SGHVS and CDR2 is FQNEAQ. The CDR3 loop spans 15 amino acids. The V gene end was trimmed by 3 bases and the J gene end by 4 bases; junction bases not matched to a gene: 9. The CDR3: CASSLPWTGPYEQYF. CDR3 in DNA: TGTGCCAGCAGCTTGCCGTGGACAGGACCGTACGAGCAGTACTTC.

This clonotype was observed at least ten times. DNA for the CDR3: TGCGCCAGCAGCCAAGACCCGGGTGGGACCCAGTACTTC. Protein sequence: CASSQDPGGTQYF. The J gene is TRBJ2-5, the V gene TRBV4-1, with D uncertain. This CDR3 comprises 13 residues. From germline, CDR1 is MGHRA and CDR2 YSYEKL. V lost 0 bases, J lost 7 bases, and 9 bases lay in between.

This clonotype has a count of ten or more. The chain joins TRBV2 to TRBJ2-7; 10 bases match TRBD1. The CDR3 consists of 14 residues. V was clipped by 7 bases and J by 5 bases; unmatched bases: 8. Germline V lookup: CDR1 SNHLY, CDR2 FYNNEI. The CDR3 reads CASMTGQGIHEQYF. CDR3 nucleotide sequence: TGTGCCAGCATGACGGGACAGGGGATCCACGAGCAGTACTTC.

The chain recombines TRBV12-5 with TRBJ2-5; D unclear. CDR1 is LGHNT, CDR2 FRNRAP, per germline. Trimming pared 4 bases from V and 13 bases from J, leaving 16 bases between. The CDR3 sequence is 12 residues long. DNA of the CDR3: TGTGCTAGTGGTTCTCGGACCACCCCCGCGTACTTC. Translating gives CASGSRTTPAYF.